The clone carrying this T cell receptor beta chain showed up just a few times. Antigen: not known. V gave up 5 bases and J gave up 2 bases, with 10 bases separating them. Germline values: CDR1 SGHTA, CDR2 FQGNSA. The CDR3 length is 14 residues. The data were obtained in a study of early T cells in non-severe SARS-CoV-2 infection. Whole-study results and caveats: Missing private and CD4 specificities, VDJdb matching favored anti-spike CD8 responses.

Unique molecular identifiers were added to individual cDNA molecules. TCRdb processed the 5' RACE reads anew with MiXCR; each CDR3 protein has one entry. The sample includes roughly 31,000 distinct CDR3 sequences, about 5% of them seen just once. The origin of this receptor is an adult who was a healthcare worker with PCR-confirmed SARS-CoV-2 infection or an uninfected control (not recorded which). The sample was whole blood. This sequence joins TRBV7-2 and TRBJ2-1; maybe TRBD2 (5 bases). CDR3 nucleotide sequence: TGTGCCAGCAGCCCCAATAGCGCCTACAATGAGCAGTTCTTC. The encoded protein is CASSPNSAYNEQFF.